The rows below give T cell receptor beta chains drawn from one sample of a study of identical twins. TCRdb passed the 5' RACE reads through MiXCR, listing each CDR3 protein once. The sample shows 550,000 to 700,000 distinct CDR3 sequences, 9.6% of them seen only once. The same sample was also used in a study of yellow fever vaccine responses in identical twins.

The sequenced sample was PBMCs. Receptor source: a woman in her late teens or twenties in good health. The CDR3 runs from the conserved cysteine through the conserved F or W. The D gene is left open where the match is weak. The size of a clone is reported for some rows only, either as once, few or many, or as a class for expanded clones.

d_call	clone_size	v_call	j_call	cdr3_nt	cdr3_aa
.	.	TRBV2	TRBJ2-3	TGTGCCAGCAGGCCACCTCCGGGGCCCCGGGGGGATACGCAGTATTTT	CASRPPPGPRGDTQYF
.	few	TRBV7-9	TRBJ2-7	TGTGCCAGCAGCACCGGACAGCTTAGGGAGCAGTACTTC	CASSTGQLREQYF
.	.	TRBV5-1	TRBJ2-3	TGCGCCAGCAGCTTGGTGCGGATGTACACAGATACGCAGTATTTT	CASSLVRMYTDTQYF
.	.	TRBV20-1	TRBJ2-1	TGCAGTGCTGGGACATGGACGGGGGCCTACAATGAGCAGTTCTTC	CSAGTWTGAYNEQFF
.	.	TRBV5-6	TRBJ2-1	TGTGCCAGCAGCTTCAGTACACAGCAGTTCTTC	CASSFSTQQFF
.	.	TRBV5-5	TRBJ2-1	TGTGCGGGTGAGGCCGCCAATGAGCAGTTCTTC	CAGEAANEQFF
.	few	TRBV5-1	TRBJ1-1	TGCGCCAGCAGCATCCCAGGGGTCCCGAACACTGAAGCTTTCTTT	CASSIPGVPNTEAFF
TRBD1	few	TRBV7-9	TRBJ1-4	TGTGCCAGCAGCCCCTATGGGACAGGAAATGAAAAACTGTTTTTT	CASSPYGTGNEKLFF
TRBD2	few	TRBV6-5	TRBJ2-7	TGTGCCAGCAGTTACGTGGGGGGAGGGTTGTACGAGCAGTACTTC	CASSYVGGGLYEQYF
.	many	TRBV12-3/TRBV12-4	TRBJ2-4	TGTGCCAGCAGACCCACAGACCTCAAAAACATTCAGTACTTC	CASRPTDLKNIQYF
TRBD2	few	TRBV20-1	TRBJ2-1	TGCAGTGCTAGGCCCTTAGTAGCGGGAGGCCCCTTGGGTGAGCAGTTCTTC	CSARPLVAGGPLGEQFF
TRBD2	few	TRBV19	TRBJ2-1	TGTGCCATCCTTCGGGCGGGAGAAGGAAATGAGCAGTTCTTC	CAILRAGEGNEQFF
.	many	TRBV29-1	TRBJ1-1	TGCAGCGTCGTATTACAGGGAGTTGGGACTGAAGCTTTCTTT	CSVVLQGVGTEAFF
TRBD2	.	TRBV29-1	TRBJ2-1	TGCAGCGTTGAACTTGGACTAGCGGGCTCCTACAATGAGCAGTTCTTC	CSVELGLAGSYNEQFF
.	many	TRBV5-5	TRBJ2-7	TGTGCCAGCAGCTTGGTGGGCCTAAATTTCCACGAGCAGTACTTC	CASSLVGLNFHEQYF
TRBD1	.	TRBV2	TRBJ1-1	TGTGCCAGCTTGTGGGACAGGGTCAACACTGAAGCTTTCTTT	CASLWDRVNTEAFF
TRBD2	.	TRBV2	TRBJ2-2	TGTGCCAGCAAAGCGGGAGGCCTGAACACCGGGGAGCTGTTTTTT	CASKAGGLNTGELFF
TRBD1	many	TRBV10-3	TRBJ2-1	TGTGCCATCAGTGAGTCGAGCAGGGGGCCCTACAATGAGCAGTTCTTC	CAISESSRGPYNEQFF
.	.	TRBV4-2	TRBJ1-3	TGTGCCAGCAGCCAAGATCAGGGGCGCTCTGGAAACACCATATATTTT	CASSQDQGRSGNTIYF
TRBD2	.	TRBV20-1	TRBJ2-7	TGCAGTGCTAGTGGGCGGACTAGCGGGGAGCAGTACTTC	CSASGRTSGEQYF
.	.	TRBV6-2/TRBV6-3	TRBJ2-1	TGTGCCAGCAGCCCCAGGGGGGGTGGGTATGAGCAGTTCTTC	CASSPRGGGYEQFF
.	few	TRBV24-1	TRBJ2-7	TGTGCCACCAGTGATTTTGGGCTTGATGGCTCCTACGAGCAGTACTTC	CATSDFGLDGSYEQYF
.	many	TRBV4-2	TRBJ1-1	TGTGCCAGCAGCCAAGATGAGACGAGGTTTTGGGCTTTCTTT	CASSQDETRFWAFF
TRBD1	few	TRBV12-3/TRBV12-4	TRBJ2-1	TGTGCCAGCAGTCCCCGGGACAGATACAATGAGCAGTTCTTC	CASSPRDRYNEQFF
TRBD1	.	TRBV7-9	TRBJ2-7	TGTGCCAGCAGCGCCTCCGGGACAGGGTACGAGCAGTACTTC	CASSASGTGYEQYF
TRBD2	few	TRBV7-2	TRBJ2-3	TGTGCCAGCAGGCTACTAGCGGGAGGCGGCGCGCAGTATTTT	CASRLLAGGGAQYF
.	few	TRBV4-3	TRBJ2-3	TGCGCCAGCAGCCAAGCGGGGGGCGGCACAGATACGCAGTATTTT	CASSQAGGGTDTQYF
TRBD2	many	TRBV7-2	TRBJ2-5	TGTGCCATCCGGGGGCTAGCGGGTGACGAGACCCAGTACTTC	CAIRGLAGDETQYF
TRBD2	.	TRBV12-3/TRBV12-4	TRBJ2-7	TGTGCCAGCAGTTCGGGACTAGCTTACCACGAGCAGTACTTC	CASSSGLAYHEQYF
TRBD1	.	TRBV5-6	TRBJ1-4	TGTGCCAGCAGCTTTGGACAGGTGATTGCAACTAATGAAAAACTGTTTTTT	CASSFGQVIATNEKLFF
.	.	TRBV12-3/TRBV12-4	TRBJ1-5	TGTACCTGCAGTTTACTACTACATGGGGCGGGTGGTTCTCAGCCCCAGCATTTT	CTCSLLLHGAGGSQPQHF
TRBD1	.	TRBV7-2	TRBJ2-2	TGTGCCAGCAGCTTAAGACAGGGGGCCGGGGAGCTGTTTTTT	CASSLRQGAGELFF
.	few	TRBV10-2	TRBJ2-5	TGCGCCAGCAGCGGACATCGGAAAGAGACCCAGTACTTC	CASSGHRKETQYF
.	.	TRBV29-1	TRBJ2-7	TGCAGCGTTGAAGATCTTCGGCAGGGCGAGCAGTACTTC	CSVEDLRQGEQYF
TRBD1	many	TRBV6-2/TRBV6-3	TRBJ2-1	TGTGCCAGCAGCCCAGACAGGGGTGGATACAATGAGCAGTTCTTC	CASSPDRGGYNEQFF
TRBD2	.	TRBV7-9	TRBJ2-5	TGTGCCAGCAGCTCCCTGGGGGTAGCGGGAGCGTGGGAGACCCAGTACTTC	CASSSLGVAGAWETQYF
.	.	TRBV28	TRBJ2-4	TGTGTCAGCAGTTTAGAGACAAAAACCAAAAACATTCAGTACTTC	CVSSLETKTKNIQYF
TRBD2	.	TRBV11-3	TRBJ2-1	TGTGCCAGCAGCCCGCGACTAGCGGGGGGGCAGCAGTTCTTC	CASSPRLAGGQQFF
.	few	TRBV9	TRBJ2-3	TGTGCCAGCAGCGTAACGGCGGGGTTCACAGATACGCAGTATTTT	CASSVTAGFTDTQYF
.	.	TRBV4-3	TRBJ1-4	TGCGCCAGCAGCCAAGGTCCCGGTGGAGGTGAAAAACTGTTTTTT	CASSQGPGGGEKLFF
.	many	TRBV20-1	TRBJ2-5	TGCAGTGGATTAGCCTTGGAGGCCCAGTACTTC	CSGLALEAQYF
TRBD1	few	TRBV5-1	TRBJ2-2	TGCGCCAGCAGCGGTGACAGGGCCCAGGAGCTGTTTTTT	CASSGDRAQELFF
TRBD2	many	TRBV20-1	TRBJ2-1	TGCAGTGCTAGGTTTAGCGGGGACGGTGAGCAGTTCTTC	CSARFSGDGEQFF
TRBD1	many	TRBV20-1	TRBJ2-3	TGCAGTGCGAGACGGACAGGGACAGATACGCAGTATTTT	CSARRTGTDTQYF
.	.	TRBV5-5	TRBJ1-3	TGTGCCAGCAGCGATACCTACTCTGGAAACACCATATATTTT	CASSDTYSGNTIYF
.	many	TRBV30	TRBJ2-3	TGTGCCTGGGGGGCCATCCAGGGGGATACGCAGTATTTT	CAWGAIQGDTQYF
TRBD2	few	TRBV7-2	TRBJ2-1	TGTGCCAGCAGCGAAGGGACTAGCGGGAGGGCCTCGAGTGAGCAGTTCTTC	CASSEGTSGRASSEQFF
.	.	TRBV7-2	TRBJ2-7	TGTGCCAGCAGCCCCCGGCGGGAACTCGAGCAGTACTTC	CASSPRRELEQYF
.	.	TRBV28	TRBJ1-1	TGTGCCAGCAGTGCTACTAATGAAGCTTTCTTT	CASSATNEAFF
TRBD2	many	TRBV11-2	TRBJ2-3	TGTGCCAGCAGCTCCCCAGGGAGAGTAGCGGGGGGCACAGATACGCAGTATTTT	CASSSPGRVAGGTDTQYF
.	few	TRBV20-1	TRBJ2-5	TGCAGTGCCTCCTTTGGGGGGCGAAGAGAGACCCAGTACTTC	CSASFGGRRETQYF
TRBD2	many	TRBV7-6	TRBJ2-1	TGTGCCAGCAGCTTATCGGGGACTAGCGTTTACAATGAGCAGTTCTTC	CASSLSGTSVYNEQFF
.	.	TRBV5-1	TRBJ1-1	TGCGCCAGCAGCTTATCCGGGACAATGAACACTGAAGCTTTCTTT	CASSLSGTMNTEAFF